This T cell receptor (beta chain) was profiled in a study of T cells in Graves' hyperthyroidism and ophthalmopathy. Over 18 months, lack of ophthalmopathy progression marked Graves' hyperthyroidism as stable. CDR1 is SEHNR and CDR2 is FQNEAQ in the germline V gene (reference sequence). V gave up 3 bases and J gave up 1 base, with 9 bases separating them. The CDR3 length is 14 residues. RNA transcripts provided the source from which TCR beta CDR3 regions were amplified. First-round RT-PCR with HTBI primers amplified the TCR CDR3 region. TCRdb reanalysed the multiplex PCR reads using MiXCR and keeps one entry per CDR3 protein. The data show under 350,000 distinct CDR3 sequences, 15% to 20% seen once.

The V gene is TRBV7-9, the J gene TRBJ1-1; perhaps TRBD1 as D (5 bases). Input material: blood. This TCR was recovered from a woman between 50 and 59 years old with Graves' hyperthyroidism. This CDR3 is CASSLGGGNTEAFF. The CDR3 DNA reads as TGTGCCAGCAGCTTGGGGGGGGGGAACACTGAAGCTTTCTTT.